Given below is one T cell receptor (beta chain) in context. A much larger clone differs from this one at a single base, so this may be a read error. The CDR3 has 12 amino acids. Germline CDR1 and CDR2: MNHEY and SVGAGI. Using its own MiXCR run on the 5' RACE reads, TCRdb lists one record per CDR3 protein. The sample contains 52,000 or so distinct CDR3 sequences, 20% to 25% of which appear only once. Cells sorted as Tregs were CD4+, CD25+ and CD127-/low. The chain is built from TRBV6-5 and TRBJ1-2; TRBD1 is a possible D gene (6 bases). This receptor was obtained from a female donor with breast cancer. The sequenced sample was tumor-infiltrating Tregs sorted from the breast tumor. DNA of the CDR3: TGTGCCGGCAGTTACAAGGGGGGTGGCTACACCTTC. Amino acids: CAGSYKGGGYTF.